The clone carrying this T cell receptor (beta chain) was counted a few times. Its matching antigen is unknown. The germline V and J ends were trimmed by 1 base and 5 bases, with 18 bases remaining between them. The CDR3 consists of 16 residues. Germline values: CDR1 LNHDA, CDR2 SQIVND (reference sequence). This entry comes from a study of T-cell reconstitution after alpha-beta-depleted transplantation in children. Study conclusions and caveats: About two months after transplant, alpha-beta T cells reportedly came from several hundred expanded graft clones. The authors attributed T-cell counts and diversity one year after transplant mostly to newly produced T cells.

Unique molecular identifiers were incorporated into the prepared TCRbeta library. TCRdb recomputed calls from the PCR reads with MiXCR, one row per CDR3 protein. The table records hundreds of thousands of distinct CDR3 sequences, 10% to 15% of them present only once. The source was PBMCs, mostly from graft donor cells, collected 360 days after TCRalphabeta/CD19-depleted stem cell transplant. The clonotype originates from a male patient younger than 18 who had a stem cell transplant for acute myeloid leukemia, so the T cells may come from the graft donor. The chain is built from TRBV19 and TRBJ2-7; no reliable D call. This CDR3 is CASSIAFGPTYDEQYF. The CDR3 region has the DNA TGTGCCAGTAGTATAGCCTTCGGTCCTACCTACGACGAGCAGTACTTC.